Listed here are 8 T cell receptor beta chains from one sample, sequenced in a study of Graves' ophthalmopathy and Graves' hyperthyroidism. Investigators amplified TCR beta CDR3 regions from RNA transcripts. Scientists carried out first-round RT-PCR using HTBI primers and then a second-round multiplex PCR. MiXCR, applied by TCRdb to the multiplex PCR reads, yields one record per CDR3 protein. This sample has 150,000 to 200,000 distinct CDR3 sequences, with around 39% found just once. What was sequenced was peripheral blood. The origin of the receptors is a man younger than 40 with Graves' ophthalmopathy.

CDR3 sequence: CASSYDQKNIQYF. CDR3 in DNA: TGTGCCAGCAGTTACGATCAGAAAAACATTCAGTACTTC. This chain uses TRBV6-2 or TRBV6-3 with TRBJ2-4; no firm D call. Trimming shortened V by 2 bases and J by 4 bases, and 6 bases separated the two germline ends. This CDR3 comprises 13 residues. Germline CDR1 MNHEY, CDR2 SVGEGT.

This clonotype was counted many times. V usage is TRBV19 and J usage is TRBJ1-1; 10 bases match TRBD1. J lost 5 bases, V lost 3 bases, and 9 bases had no gene match. CDR1 LNHDA and CDR2 SQIVND come from the germline V gene (reference sequence). This CDR3 is built from 16 residues. Written as DNA, the CDR3 is TGTGCCAGTAGTATCTCGTGGAGACAGGGGGCAACTGAAGCTTTCTTT. This sequence encodes CASSISWRQGATEAFF.

This clonotype was seen a few times. Written as DNA, the CDR3 is TGTGCCAGCAGTGAAGGGGAGAGGCCCGATGGGGTTTGGGAGACCCAGTACTTC. It is translated as CASSEGERPDGVWETQYF. The chain is built from TRBV25-1 and TRBJ2-5; D might be TRBD2 (5 bases). The germline V gene encodes CDR1 MGHDK and CDR2 SYGVNS. The CDR3 is made up of 18 amino acids. With 2 bases removed from V and 5 bases from J, the gap between germline ends came to 24 bases.

This clonotype has only one observation. This chain uses TRBV27 with TRBJ1-5; D uncertain. CDR1 is MNHEY, CDR2 SMNVEV, per germline (reference sequence). Trimming took off 8 bases at V and 4 bases at J, with 15 bases between the two ends. CDR3 size: 14 residues. The CDR3 loop reads CASAPALMNQPQHF. The CDR3 DNA reads TGTGCCAGCGCGCCCGCGTTGATGAATCAGCCCCAGCATTTT.

This clonotype showed up many times. V gene TRBV10-3 combines with J gene TRBJ2-7, with 9 bases fitting TRBD2. CDR1 is ENHRY, CDR2 SYGVKD, per germline. This CDR3 region has 15 residues. J was trimmed by 1 base and V by 5 bases; bases with no gene match: 6. In DNA form, the CDR3 reads TGTGCCATCAGTTCGACTAGCGGAGCTTCCTACGAGCAGTACTTC. Translated, it gives CAISSTSGASYEQYF.

V usage is TRBV6-2 or TRBV6-3 and J usage is TRBJ2-7, with D perhaps TRBD1 or TRBD2 (5 bases each). CDR3 length: 13 residues. Deletions cut 6 bases from V and 7 bases from J, with 16 bases between. Germline CDR1 reads MNHEY; CDR2 reads SVGEGT. This CDR3 is CASSPGPRGEQYF. For the CDR3, the DNA is TGTGCCAGCAGCCCGGGGCCCCGAGGGGAGCAGTACTTC.

This rearrangement joins TRBV12-3 or TRBV12-4 to TRBJ1-1, with a possible D match to TRBD1 (5 bases). Trimming took 2 bases from V and 4 from J, leaving 26 bases between them. The CDR3 is 19 amino acids. CDR3 residues: CASSLSRRGSFELGTEAFF. CDR3 nucleotide sequence: TGTGCCAGCAGTTTATCGCGTCGGGGGAGTTTCGAGTTGGGCACTGAAGCTTTCTTT.

This clonotype was picked up many times. DNA for the CDR3: TGTGCCAGCAGCCGGGGAGTCAGCGGGAGTATAGGAGAGACCCAGTACTTC. This gives the protein CASSRGVSGSIGETQYF. J is TRBJ2-5 and V is TRBV3-1; 8 bases fit TRBD2. The CDR3 consists of 17 residues. Germline V CDR1 and CDR2: LGHDT, YNNKEL (reference sequence). V shed 4 bases and J 4 bases; nucleotides not matched to a gene: 14.